The T cell receptor beta chain under discussion was sequenced for a study of CD8+ T cells in alopecia areata. The wider study: Tofacitinib exposure lasted 6 to 18 months, followed by 6 months off drug.

This clone has just a few counts. Following RNA extraction, reverse transcription yielded cDNA that acted as the sequencing template. Here immunoSEQ multiplex PCR was the method, and the copy in TCRdb shows in-frame clones only, minus some. The sample contains 55,000 to 75,000 clones, roughly half of which appear only once. Peripheral blood, together with lesional scalp punch biopsies, was collected from alopecia areata patients. Germline values: CDR1 SQVTM, CDR2 ANQGSEA. V lost 0 bases to trimming and J lost 8 bases, with 13 bases between them. The CDR3 is 13 amino acids. The chain is built from TRBV29-1 and TRBJ1-2; the D is unclear. This receptor was obtained from a human donor with alopecia areata. The material was CD8+ T cells sorted from blood, obtained at week 0. CDR3 nucleotides: TGCAGCGTTGAAGAGGTACAACAAGAGGGCTACACCTTC. Its translation is CSVEEVQQEGYTF.